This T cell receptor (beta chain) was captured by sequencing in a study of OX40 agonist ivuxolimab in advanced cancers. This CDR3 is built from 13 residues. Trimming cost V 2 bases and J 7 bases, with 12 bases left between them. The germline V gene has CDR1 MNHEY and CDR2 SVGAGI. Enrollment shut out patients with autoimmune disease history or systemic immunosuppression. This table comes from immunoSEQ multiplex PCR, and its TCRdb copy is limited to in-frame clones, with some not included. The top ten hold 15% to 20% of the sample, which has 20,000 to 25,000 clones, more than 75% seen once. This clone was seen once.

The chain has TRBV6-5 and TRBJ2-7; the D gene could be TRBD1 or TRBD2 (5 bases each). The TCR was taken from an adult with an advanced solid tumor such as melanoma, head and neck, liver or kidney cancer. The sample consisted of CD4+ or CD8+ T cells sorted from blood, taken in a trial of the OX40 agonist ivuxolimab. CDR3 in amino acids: CASSYTGRWEQYF. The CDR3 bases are TGTGCCAGCAGTTACACGGGGCGGTGGGAGCAGTACTTC.